These T cell receptor beta chains were read from a single sample in a study of cytomegalovirus exposure and HLA in healthy donors. Sequencing used immunoSEQ multiplex PCR; TCRdb keeps in-frame clones, though not all of them. Here the sample spans 120,000 to 150,000 clones, 50% to 75% being singletons. Material: PBMCs. All receptors come from a woman aged 25 to 39 in good health and CMV-seropositive. Each CDR3 is given with its conserved first and last residue. The D gene is left open where the match is weak. Part of the rows lack a size; the others show once, few, many or a class for expanded clones.

size	D	J	V	CDR3	DNA
-	-	TRBJ1-3	TRBV5-1	CASSKDGDSGNTIYF	TGCGCCAGCAGCAAGGACGGGGACTCTGGAAACACCATATATTTT
-	-	TRBJ2-7	TRBV6-5	CASWEAPIYEQYF	TGTGCCAGCTGGGAGGCCCCCATCTACGAGCAGTACTTC
-	-	TRBJ2-1	TRBV7-8	CASTLTLGAPSGNEQFF	TGTGCCAGCACCCTAACCTTGGGGGCCCCTTCTGGCAATGAGCAGTTCTTC
-	-	TRBJ2-3	TRBV11-3	CASSLGARESTDTQYF	TGTGCCAGCAGCTTAGGAGCCCGAGAAAGCACAGATACGCAGTATTTT
few	-	TRBJ2-7	TRBV27	CASSLRAEGYEQYF	TGTGCCAGCAGTTTAAGAGCGGAGGGCTACGAGCAGTACTTC
-	-	TRBJ2-1	TRBV28	CAICEGAFF	TGTGCCATCTGCGAGGGAGCGTTCTTC
-	TRBD1	TRBJ1-5	TRBV6-1	CASSSTGAYQPQHF	TGTGCCAGCAGTTCAACAGGGGCCTATCAGCCCCAGCATTTT
-	TRBD1	TRBJ1-2	TRBV4-1	CASSQTGTGAKSNYGYTF	TGCGCCAGCAGCCAGACCGGGACAGGGGCGAAATCAAACTATGGCTACACCTTC
-	-	TRBJ1-2	TRBV10-3	CAISEAGAYGYTF	TGTGCCATCAGTGAGGCGGGGGCTTATGGCTACACCTTC
-	-	TRBJ2-3	TRBV5-1	CASSSFSADTQYF	TGCGCCAGCAGCTCTTTTAGTGCAGATACGCAGTATTTT
-	-	TRBJ2-2	TRBV2	CASSERSGDRTGELFF	TGTGCCAGCAGTGAAAGGTCGGGAGATAGAACCGGGGAGCTGTTTTTT
-	-	TRBJ1-5	TRBV28	CASGGYSNQPQHF	TGTGCCAGCGGGGGGTATAGCAATCAGCCCCAGCATTTT
once	TRBD2	TRBJ2-2	TRBV7-2	CASSLLPGLGNTGELFF	TGTGCCAGCAGCCTACTTCCGGGACTAGGGAACACCGGGGAGCTGTTTTTT